The following is a T cell receptor beta chain sequence with its context. This CDR3 is built from 18 residues. After removal of 4 bases from V and 4 bases from J, the junction contained 16 bases not matched to a gene. Germline V gives CDR1 SGDLS, CDR2 YYNGEE. The library targeted TCRbeta and was prepared with unique molecular identifiers. TCRdb re-analysed the PCR reads in MiXCR, keeping a single row per CDR3 protein. The sample includes 400,000 to 500,000 distinct CDR3 sequences, approximately 11% seen only once; the top ten take roughly 5.5%. This record comes from a study of T-cell reconstitution after alpha-beta-depleted transplantation in children.

The sequenced sample was PBMCs from the stem cell graft donor, obtained from the stem cell graft. The sequence came from a human donor who donated a stem cell graft to a child with acute myeloid leukemia. J is TRBJ2-1 and V is TRBV9, with 8 bases aligning to TRBD1. The CDR3 DNA reads TGTGCCAGCAGCCCCCATCAGGCGAGGACAGGGCTATACAATGAGCAGTTCTTC. This codes for CASSPHQARTGLYNEQFF. The full variable domain, its missing parts supplied by reference TRBV9 and TRBJ2-1, is DSGVTQTPKHLITATGQRVTLRCSPRSGDLSVYWYQQSLDQGLQFLIQYYNGEERAKGNILERFSAQQFPDLHSELNLSSLELGDSALYFCASSPHQARTGLYNEQFFGPGTRLTVL.